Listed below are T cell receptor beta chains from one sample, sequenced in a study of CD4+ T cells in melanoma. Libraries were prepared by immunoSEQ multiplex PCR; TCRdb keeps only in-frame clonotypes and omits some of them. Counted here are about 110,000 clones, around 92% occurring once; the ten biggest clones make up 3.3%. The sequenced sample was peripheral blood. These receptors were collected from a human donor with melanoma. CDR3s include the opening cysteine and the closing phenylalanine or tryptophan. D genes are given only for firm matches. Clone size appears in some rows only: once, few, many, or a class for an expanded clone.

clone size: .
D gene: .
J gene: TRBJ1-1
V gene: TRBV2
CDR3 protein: CASSETVNTEAFF
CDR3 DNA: TGTGCCAGCAGCGAGACAGTTAACACTGAAGCTTTCTTT

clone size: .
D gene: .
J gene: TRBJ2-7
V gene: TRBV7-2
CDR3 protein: CASSLHGQTYEQYF
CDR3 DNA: TGTGCCAGCAGCCTTCACGGACAGACCTACGAGCAGTACTTC

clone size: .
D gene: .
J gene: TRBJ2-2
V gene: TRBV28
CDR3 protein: CASSSETGMGLTGELFF
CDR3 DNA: TGTGCCAGCAGTTCAGAAACAGGGATGGGACTAACCGGGGAGCTGTTTTTT

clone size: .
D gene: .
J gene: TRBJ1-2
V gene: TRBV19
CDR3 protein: CASSMDRYYYGYTF
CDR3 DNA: TGTGCCAGTAGTATGGATCGATACTACTATGGCTACACCTTC

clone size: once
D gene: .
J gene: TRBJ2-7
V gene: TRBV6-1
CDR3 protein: CASSEAMTYEQYF
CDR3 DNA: TGTGCCAGCAGTGAAGCTATGACCTACGAGCAGTACTTC

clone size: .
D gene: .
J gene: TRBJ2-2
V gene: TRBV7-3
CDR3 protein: CASRPEGTGELFF
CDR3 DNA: TGTGCCAGCCGGCCTGAGGGGACCGGGGAGCTGTTTTTT

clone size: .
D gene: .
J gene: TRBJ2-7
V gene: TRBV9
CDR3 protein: CASSVGRQGVREQYF
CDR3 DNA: TGTGCCAGCAGCGTAGGTAGGCAGGGAGTGCGGGAGCAGTACTTC

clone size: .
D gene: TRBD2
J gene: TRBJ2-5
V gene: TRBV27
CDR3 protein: CASSKGTSGRGFRETQYF
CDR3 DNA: TGTGCCAGCAGCAAAGGGACTAGCGGGAGGGGATTCAGAGAGACCCAGTACTTC

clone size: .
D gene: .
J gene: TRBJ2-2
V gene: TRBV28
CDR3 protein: CATVTGYSNTGELFF
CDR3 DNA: TGTGCCACCGTTACAGGCTACTCGAACACCGGGGAGCTGTTTTTT

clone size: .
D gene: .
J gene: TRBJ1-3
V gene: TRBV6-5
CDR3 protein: CASSYMGSAGNTIYF
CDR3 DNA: TGTGCCAGCAGTTACATGGGGTCCGCTGGAAACACCATATATTTT

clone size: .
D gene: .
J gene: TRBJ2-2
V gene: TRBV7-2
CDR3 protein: CASSEGGANTGELFF
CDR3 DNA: TGTGCCAGCAGCGAAGGGGGGGCGAACACCGGGGAGCTGTTTTTT

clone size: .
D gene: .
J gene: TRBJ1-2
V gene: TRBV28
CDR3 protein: CASSLYRANYGYTF
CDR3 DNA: TGTGCCAGCAGTTTATACAGAGCTAACTATGGCTACACCTTC

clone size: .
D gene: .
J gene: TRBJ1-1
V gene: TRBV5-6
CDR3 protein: CASSLAGGFVAEAFF
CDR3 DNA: TGTGCCAGCAGCTTGGCGGGGGGATTCGTCGCTGAAGCTTTCTTT

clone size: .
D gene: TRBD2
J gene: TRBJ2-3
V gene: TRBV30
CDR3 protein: CAWRIAGDHRTDTQYF
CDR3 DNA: TGTGCCTGGAGGATAGCGGGGGATCACCGCACAGATACGCAGTATTTT

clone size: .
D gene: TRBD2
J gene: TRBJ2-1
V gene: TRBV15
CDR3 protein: CATSYGRGHEQFF
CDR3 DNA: TGTGCCACCAGCTACGGGAGGGGACATGAGCAGTTCTTC

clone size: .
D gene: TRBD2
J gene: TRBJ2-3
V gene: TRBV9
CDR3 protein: CASSVSGRGADTQYF
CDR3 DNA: TGTGCCAGCAGCGTTAGCGGGAGGGGGGCAGATACGCAGTATTTT

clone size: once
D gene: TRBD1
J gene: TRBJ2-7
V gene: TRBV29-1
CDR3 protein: CSVEDGWCFLYRGRRLGNYEQYF
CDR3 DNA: TGCAGCGTTGAAGATGGTTGGTGTTTCCTGTACAGGGGACGACGACTGGGGAACTACGAGCAGTACTTC

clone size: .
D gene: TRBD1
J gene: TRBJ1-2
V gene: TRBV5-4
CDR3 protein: CASSSPGQGDGYTF
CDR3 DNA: TGTGCCAGCAGCTCCCCGGGACAGGGGGATGGCTACACCTTC

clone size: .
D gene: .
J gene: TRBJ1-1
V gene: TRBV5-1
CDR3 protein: CASSLTAGPTNTEAFF
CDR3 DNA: TGCGCCAGCAGCTTAACTGCAGGGCCAACGAACACTGAAGCTTTCTTT

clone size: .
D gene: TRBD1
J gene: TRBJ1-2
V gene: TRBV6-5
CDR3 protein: CASSAIPGQGDGYTF
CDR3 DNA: TGTGCCAGCAGTGCGATACCGGGACAGGGGGATGGCTACACCTTC

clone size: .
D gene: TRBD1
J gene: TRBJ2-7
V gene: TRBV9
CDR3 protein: CASSVGPDRDYEQYF
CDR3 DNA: TGTGCCAGCAGCGTAGGTCCGGACAGGGACTACGAGCAGTACTTC

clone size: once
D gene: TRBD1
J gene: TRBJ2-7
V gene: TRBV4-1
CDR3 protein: CASSQGGTGISYEQYF
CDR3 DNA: TGCGCCAGCAGCCAAGGTGGGACAGGGATATCCTACGAGCAGTACTTC

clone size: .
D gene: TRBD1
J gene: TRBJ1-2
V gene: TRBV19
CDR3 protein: CASSPRDRVVYGYTF
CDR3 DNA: TGTGCCAGTAGTCCCCGGGACAGGGTTGTCTATGGCTACACCTTC

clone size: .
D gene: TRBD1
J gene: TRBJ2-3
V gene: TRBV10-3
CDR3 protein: CAISLTGDPSTDTQYF
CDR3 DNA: TGTGCCATCAGTCTCACAGGGGACCCTAGCACAGATACGCAGTATTTT

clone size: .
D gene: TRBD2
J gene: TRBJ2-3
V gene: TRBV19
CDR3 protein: CASSIGTSGTDTQYF
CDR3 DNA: TGTGCCAGTAGTATAGGGACTAGTGGCACAGATACGCAGTATTTT

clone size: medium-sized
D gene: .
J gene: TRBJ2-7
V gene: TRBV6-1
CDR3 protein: CASHYEQYF
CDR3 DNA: TGTGCCTCACATTACGAGCAGTACTTC

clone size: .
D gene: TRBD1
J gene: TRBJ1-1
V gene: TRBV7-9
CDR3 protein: CASSPDVAGGVF
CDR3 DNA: TGTGCCAGCAGCCCGGACGTGGCAGGGGGCGTATTT

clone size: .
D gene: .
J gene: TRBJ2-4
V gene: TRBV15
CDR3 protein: CATQTGVAKNIQYF
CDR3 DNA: TGTGCCACTCAGACGGGGGTAGCCAAAAACATTCAGTACTTC

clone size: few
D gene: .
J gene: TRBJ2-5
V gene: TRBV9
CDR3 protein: CASSPGLETQYF
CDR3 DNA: TGTGCCAGCAGTCCAGGGTTGGAGACCCAGTACTTC

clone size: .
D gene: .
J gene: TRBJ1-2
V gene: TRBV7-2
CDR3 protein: CASSLGGDYFYGYTF
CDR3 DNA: TGTGCCAGCAGCTTAGGAGGGGACTACTTTTATGGCTACACCTTC

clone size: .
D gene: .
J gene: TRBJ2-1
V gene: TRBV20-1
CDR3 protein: CSAGRGDEQFF
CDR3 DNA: TGCAGTGCCGGAAGGGGGGATGAGCAGTTCTTC

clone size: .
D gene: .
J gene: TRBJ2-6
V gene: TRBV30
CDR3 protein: CAWSPFQGDLFSGANVLTF
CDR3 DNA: TGTGCCTGGAGCCCATTCCAGGGTGACCTCTTTTCTGGGGCCAACGTCCTGACTTTC

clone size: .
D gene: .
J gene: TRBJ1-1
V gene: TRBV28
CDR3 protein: CASSLGSRVLTEAFF
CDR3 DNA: TGTGCCAGCAGTTTGGGGTCCAGGGTACTCACTGAAGCTTTCTTT

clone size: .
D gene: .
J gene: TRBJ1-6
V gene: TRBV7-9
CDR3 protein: CASSLRDGRSPLHF
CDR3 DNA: TGTGCCAGCAGCCTCCGGGACGGGAGATCACCCCTCCACTTT

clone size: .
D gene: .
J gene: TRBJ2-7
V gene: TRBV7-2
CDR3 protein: CASSSGTDYEQYF
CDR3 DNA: TGTGCCAGCAGCAGCGGGACAGACTACGAGCAGTACTTC

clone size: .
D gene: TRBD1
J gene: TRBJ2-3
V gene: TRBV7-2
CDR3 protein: CASSPGQGLGTDTQYF
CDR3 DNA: TGTGCCAGCAGCCCGGGACAGGGGCTTGGCACAGATACGCAGTATTTT

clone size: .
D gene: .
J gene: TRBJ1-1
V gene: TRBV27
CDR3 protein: CASSLWRKGVAEAFF
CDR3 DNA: TGTGCCAGCAGTTTATGGAGGAAGGGGGTGGCTGAAGCTTTCTTT

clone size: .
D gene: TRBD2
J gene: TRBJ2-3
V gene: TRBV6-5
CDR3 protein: CASSYSGAGSTDTQYF
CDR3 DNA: TGTGCCAGCAGTTACTCGGGAGCGGGGAGCACAGATACGCAGTATTTT

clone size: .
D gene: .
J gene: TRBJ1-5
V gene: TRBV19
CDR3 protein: CASSMDRNQPQHF
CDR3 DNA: TGTGCCAGTAGTATGGACCGCAATCAGCCCCAGCATTTT

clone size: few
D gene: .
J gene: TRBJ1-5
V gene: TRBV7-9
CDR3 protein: CASSSTTDSNQPQHF
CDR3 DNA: TGTGCCAGCAGCTCAACGACAGACAGCAATCAGCCCCAGCATTTT

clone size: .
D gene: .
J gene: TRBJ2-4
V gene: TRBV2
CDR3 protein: CASSEGLAKNIQYF
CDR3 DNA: TGTGCCAGCAGTGAAGGGCTAGCCAAAAACATTCAGTACTTC

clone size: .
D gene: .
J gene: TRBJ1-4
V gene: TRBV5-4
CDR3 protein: CASSSSTREEKLFF
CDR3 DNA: TGTGCCAGCAGCTCGTCCACAAGGGAGGAAAAACTGTTTTTT

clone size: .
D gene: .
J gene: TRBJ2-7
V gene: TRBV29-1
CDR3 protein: CSVVAGSSYEQYF
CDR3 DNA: TGCAGCGTTGTGGCAGGGAGCTCCTACGAGCAGTACTTC

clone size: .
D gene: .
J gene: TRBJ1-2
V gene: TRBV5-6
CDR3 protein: CASSLPPYYGYTF
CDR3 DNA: TGTGCCAGCAGCTTGCCTCCGTACTATGGCTACACCTTC

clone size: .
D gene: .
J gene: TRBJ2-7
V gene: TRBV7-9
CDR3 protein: CASSSTRFDRTNYEQYF
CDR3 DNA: TGTGCCAGCAGCTCAACTCGCTTCGACCGAACGAACTACGAGCAGTACTTC

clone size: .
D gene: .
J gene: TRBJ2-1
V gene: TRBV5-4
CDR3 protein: CASSPSNDNEQFF
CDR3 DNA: TGTGCCAGCAGCCCATCGAATGACAATGAGCAGTTCTTC

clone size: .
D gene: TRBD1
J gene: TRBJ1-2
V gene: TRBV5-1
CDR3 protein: CASATGGKDGYTF
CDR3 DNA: TGCGCCAGCGCTACAGGGGGAAAGGATGGCTACACCTTC

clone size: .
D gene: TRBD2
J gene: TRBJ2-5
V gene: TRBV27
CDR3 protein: CASSILAGGLYQETQYF
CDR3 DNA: TGTGCCAGCAGTATACTAGCGGGGGGTCTGTACCAAGAGACCCAGTACTTC

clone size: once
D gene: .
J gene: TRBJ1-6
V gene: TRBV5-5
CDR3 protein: CASSLGTAYNSPLHF
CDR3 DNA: TGTGCCAGCAGCCTTGGGACGGCTTATAATTCACCCCTCCACTTT

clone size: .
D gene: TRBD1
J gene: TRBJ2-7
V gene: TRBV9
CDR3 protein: CASSVGDRGRFQYF
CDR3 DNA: TGTGCCAGCAGCGTAGGGGACAGGGGGCGTTTCCAGTACTTC

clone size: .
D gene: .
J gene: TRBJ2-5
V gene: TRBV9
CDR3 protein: CASSVPSSSETQYF
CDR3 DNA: TGTGCCAGCAGCGTACCAAGCAGTTCCGAGACCCAGTACTTC

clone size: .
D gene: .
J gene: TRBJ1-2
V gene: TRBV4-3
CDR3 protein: CASSQGNTEFDYGYTF
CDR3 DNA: TGCGCCAGCAGCCAAGGAAATACTGAATTCGACTATGGCTACACCTTC

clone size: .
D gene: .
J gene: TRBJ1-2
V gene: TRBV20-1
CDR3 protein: CSARFGGGYTF
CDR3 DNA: TGCAGTGCCCGGTTCGGCGGGGGCTACACCTTC

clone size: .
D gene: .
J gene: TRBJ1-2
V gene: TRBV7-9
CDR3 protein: CASSLPDYGYTF
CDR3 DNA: TGTGCCAGCAGCTTACCGGACTATGGCTACACCTTC

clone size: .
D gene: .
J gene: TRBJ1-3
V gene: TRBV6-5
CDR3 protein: CASSRGSRGNTIYF
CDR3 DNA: TGTGCCAGCAGTCGGGGGAGTCGAGGAAACACCATATATTTT

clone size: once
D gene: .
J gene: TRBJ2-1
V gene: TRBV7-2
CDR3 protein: CASSLSPSPSNEQFF
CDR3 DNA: TGTGCCAGCAGCTTATCCCCGAGCCCGAGTAATGAGCAGTTCTTC

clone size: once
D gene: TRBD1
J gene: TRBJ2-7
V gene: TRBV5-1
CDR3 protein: CASSGDRVNSYEQYF
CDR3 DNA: TGCGCCAGCAGCGGGGACAGGGTGAACTCCTACGAGCAGTACTTC

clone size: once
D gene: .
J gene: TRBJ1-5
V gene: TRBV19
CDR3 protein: CASSIPGDPNQPQHF
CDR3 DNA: TGTGCCAGTAGTATCCCCGGAGATCCCAATCAGCCCCAGCATTTT

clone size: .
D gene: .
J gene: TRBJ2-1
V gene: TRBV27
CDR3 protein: CASSLSPSADYNEQFF
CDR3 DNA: TGTGCCAGCAGTTTATCCCCTAGCGCAGACTACAATGAGCAGTTCTTC

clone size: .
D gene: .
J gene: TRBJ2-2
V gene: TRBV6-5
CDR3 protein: CASSYGQGNTGELFF
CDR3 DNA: TGTGCCAGCAGTTACGGTCAGGGGAACACCGGGGAGCTGTTTTTT